A single sample gave rise to the 18 T cell receptor beta chains below, sequenced in a study of blood T cell repertoires in COVID-19. TCRdb's table, derived via immunoSEQ multiplex PCR, lists solely in-frame clones and lacks some. In the table there are some 130,000 clones, over 85% of which are singletons. Sequenced input: peripheral blood. The receptors originated from a man aged 55 to 70 with COVID-19, enrolled during active disease.

As regards this clone: No DNA is shown, since the ends of the CDR3 on it are uncertain; the CDR3 is the one TCRdb lists. This chain connects TRBV21-1 to TRBJ2-3; the table names TRBD2, a call not compared with the DNA. TRBV21-1 is flagged as a pseudogene. The CDR3 has 19 residues if both end residues are counted. The chain's CDR3 is CASIWAGGAFLLSTDTQYF.

The chain joins TRBV2 to TRBJ1-4, with TRBD1 matching 7 bases. The J segment lost 8 bases and the V segment lost 8 bases, leaving 11 bases of the junction unmatched. The CDR3 is 14 amino acids. The V gene's germline CDR1 is SNHLY and CDR2 FYNNEI. The CDR3 DNA reads as TGTGCCAGCCGACCCGAAGCGACAGGGGAAAAACTGTTTTTT. Amino acid sequence: CASRPEATGEKLFF. The full variable domain, rest sourced from reference TRBV2 and TRBJ1-4, is EPEVTQTPSHQVTQMGQEVILRCVPISNHLYFYWYRQILGQKVEFLVSFYNNEISEKSEIFDDQFSVERPDGSNFTLKIRSTKLEDSAMYFCASRPEATGEKLFFGSGTQLSVL.

The chain's CDR3 is CAWMAPGQPPQHF. CDR3 DNA sequence: TGTGCCTGGATGGCCCCGGGACAACCGCCCCAGCATTTT. The chain links TRBV30 to TRBJ1-5, with D tentatively TRBD1 (6 bases). Germline V lookup: CDR1 GTSNPN, CDR2 SVGIG (reference sequence). V lost 4 bases and J 9 bases, leaving 16 bases between the germline ends. The CDR3 sequence is 13 residues long.

The rearrangement joins TRBV2 to TRBJ2-5; D may be TRBD1 (6 bases). The CDR3 is 14 amino acids. Germline V gene lookup returns CDR1 SNHLY and CDR2 FYNNEI. The ends were cut back, 4 bases at V and 0 bases at J, with 9 bases in the middle. CDR3 DNA: TGTGCCAGCAGTGTTGGGACAAACCAAGAGACCCAGTACTTC. Its translation: CASSVGTNQETQYF.

This chain connects TRBV9 to TRBJ2-5; 7 bases match TRBD2. Germline V CDR1 and CDR2: SGDLS, YYNGEE. J was trimmed by 4 bases and V by 3 bases; bases with no gene match: 6. The CDR3 loop spans 14 amino acids. The CDR3 coding sequence is TGTGCCAGCAGCGCCCATGCGGGAGTAGAGACCCAGTACTTC. This encodes CASSAHAGVETQYF.

The chain employs TRBV11-2 and TRBJ1-2; D is perhaps TRBD1 (5 bases). Trimming shortened V by 0 bases and J by 8 bases, and 7 bases separated the two germline ends. The CDR3 is 12 amino acids. Germline V CDR1 and CDR2: SGHAT, FQNNGV. The CDR3, as DNA: TGTGCCAGCAGCTTAGACAGGGAAGGCTACACCTTC. Its translation: CASSLDREGYTF.

V is TRBV5-1 and J is TRBJ2-5; D is unclear. Germline V lookup: CDR1 SGHRS, CDR2 YFSETQ. CDR3 length: 13 amino acids. V was trimmed by 0 bases and J by 5 bases, leaving 8 bases between them. The CDR3 region is CASSLASLETQYF. As DNA, the CDR3 is TGCGCCAGCAGCTTGGCCTCACTGGAGACCCAGTACTTC.

The J gene is TRBJ1-6, the V gene TRBV7-3; 9 bases map to TRBD1. The CDR3 contains 15 residues. CDR1 and CDR2 from the germline V gene are SGHTA and FQGTGA. V dropped 3 bases and J dropped 10; count of bases not matched to a gene: 7. The CDR3: CASSFLGQGESPLHF. DNA for the CDR3: TGTGCCAGCAGCTTCCTGGGACAGGGAGAATCACCCCTCCACTTT. The whole variable domain, remainder taken from reference TRBV7-3 and TRBJ1-6, is GAGVSQTPSNKVTEKGKYVELRCDPISGHTALYWYRQSLGQGPEFLIYFQGTGAADDSGLPNDRFFAVRPEGSVSTLKIQRTERGDSAVYLCASSFLGQGESPLHFGNGTRLTVT.

The chain recombines TRBV7-5 with TRBJ1-5; the table calls TRBD1, which could not be checked here. TRBV7-5 has pseudogene status. This CDR3 has 12 residues. CDR3 protein: CVRSLAQQPQHF. The CDR3 DNA reads TGTGTCAGAAGCTTAGCCCAGCAGCCCCAGCATTTT.

This chain joins TRBV5-1 and TRBJ1-1; 7 bases fit TRBD1. The CDR3 contains 18 residues. Germline trimming cut 0 bases from V and 2 bases from J; bases unmatched to any gene: 13. CDR1 is SGHRS and CDR2 is YFSETQ in the germline V gene. CDR3 loop: CASSLGLARQGVNTEAFF. As DNA, the CDR3 is TGCGCCAGCAGCTTGGGCCTTGCCCGACAGGGCGTCAACACTGAAGCTTTCTTT.

The chain joins TRBV20-1 to TRBJ1-2; D unresolved. Germline CDR1 reads DFQATT; CDR2 reads SNEGSKA (reference sequence). With 3 bases removed from V and 4 bases from J, the gap between germline ends came to 9 bases. CDR3 length: 12 amino acids. Here the CDR3 reads CSASRETYGYTF. CDR3 bases: TGCAGTGCTAGTAGGGAGACCTATGGCTACACCTTC.

The chain joins TRBV3-1 (or the pseudogene TRBV3-2) to TRBJ2-1, with 10 bases aligning to TRBD1. The CDR3 has 14 residues. Germline lookup yields CDR1 LGHDT and CDR2 YNNKEL (reference sequence). With V trimmed by 8 bases and J by 8 bases, 9 bases remained unmatched. CDR3 sequence reads: CASRRDRGLHEQFF. The CDR3 DNA sequence: TGTGCCAGCCGCCGGGACAGGGGTCTCCATGAGCAGTTCTTC.

As DNA, the CDR3 is TGCGCCAGTGCAGGGGGAGGCACTGAAGCTTTCTTT. Translating it yields CASAGGGTEAFF. This sequence joins TRBV10-2 and TRBJ1-1; TRBD1 agrees at 7 bases. CDR3 size: 12 residues. Germline CDR1 reads WSHSY; CDR2 reads SAAADI. Germline trimming cut 9 bases from V and 4 bases from J; bases unmatched to any gene: 5.

DNA for the CDR3: TGTGCCAGCAGCTCGCGCCGGGGGGCCGGTGAAAAACTGTTTTTT. This translates into CASSSRRGAGEKLFF. This chain connects TRBV5-4 to TRBJ1-4; D is perhaps TRBD1 (6 bases). Trimming pared 3 bases from V and 7 bases from J, leaving 16 bases between. Germline V lookup: CDR1 SGHNT, CDR2 YYREEE (reference sequence). The CDR3 totals 15 residues. Drawing the rest from reference TRBV5-4 and TRBJ1-4, the complete variable domain is ETGVTQSPTHLIKTRGQQVTLRCSSQSGHNTVSWYQQALGQGPQFIFQYYREEENGRGNFPPRFSGLQFPNYSSELNVNALELDDSALYLCASSSRRGAGEKLFFGSGTQLSVL.

This chain uses TRBV18 with TRBJ2-2; TRBD1 is a possible D gene (6 bases). The V gene lost 5 bases and the J gene lost 4 bases, with 8 bases spanning the gap. This CDR3 spans 13 amino acids. The V gene's germline CDR1 is KGHSH and CDR2 LQKENI. The CDR3 DNA reads as TGTGCCAGCTCAAGGACAGCCACCGGGGAGCTGTTTTTT. It is translated as CASSRTATGELFF.

The gene calls are TRBV2 and TRBJ2-1, with TRBD2 identical over 8 bases. Germline assignment: CDR1 SNHLY and CDR2 FYNNEI. The CDR3 contains 17 residues. V was clipped by 3 bases and J by 9 bases; unmatched bases: 16. The CDR3 DNA is TGTGCCAGCAGTGATCGCTCTAGCGGGCTGGATTGGGGTGAGCAGTTCTTC. Protein sequence: CASSDRSSGLDWGEQFF.

The chain employs TRBV24-1 and TRBJ1-1; the match to TRBD1 covers 11 bases. The germline V gene has CDR1 KGHDR and CDR2 SFDVKD. The CDR3 loop spans 14 amino acids. J was trimmed by 4 bases and V by 7 bases; bases with no gene match: 4. The CDR3 is CATRGGQGATEAFF. CDR3 DNA sequence: TGTGCCACCAGGGGTGGACAGGGGGCCACTGAAGCTTTCTTT.

The chain uses TRBV5-5 and TRBJ2-3; a weak D match, TRBD2 (6 bases). The ends were cut back, 5 bases at V and 4 bases at J, with 14 bases in the middle. Germline loops: CDR1 SGHKS, CDR2 YYEKEE (reference sequence). The CDR3 is 14 residues long. This chain's CDR3 is CASRGTQVSDTQYF. CDR3 sequence (DNA): TGTGCCAGCAGGGGGACTCAGGTATCAGATACGCAGTATTTT.